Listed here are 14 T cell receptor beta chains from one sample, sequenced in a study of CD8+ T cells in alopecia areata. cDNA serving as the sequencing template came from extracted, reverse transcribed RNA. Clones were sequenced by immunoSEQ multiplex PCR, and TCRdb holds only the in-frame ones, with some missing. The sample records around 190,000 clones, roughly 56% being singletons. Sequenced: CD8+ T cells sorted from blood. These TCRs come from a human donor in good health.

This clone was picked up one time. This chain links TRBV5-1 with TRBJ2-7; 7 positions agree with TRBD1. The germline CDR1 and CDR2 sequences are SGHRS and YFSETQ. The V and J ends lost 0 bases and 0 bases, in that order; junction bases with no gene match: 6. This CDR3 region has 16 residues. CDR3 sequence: CASSLDPDRVSYEQYF. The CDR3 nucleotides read TGCGCCAGCAGCTTGGACCCCGACAGGGTCTCCTACGAGCAGTACTTC.

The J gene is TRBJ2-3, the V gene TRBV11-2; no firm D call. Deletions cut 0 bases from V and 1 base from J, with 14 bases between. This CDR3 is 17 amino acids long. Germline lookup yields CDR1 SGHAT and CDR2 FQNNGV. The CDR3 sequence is CASSLDPWPAGTDTQYF. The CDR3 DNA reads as TGTGCCAGCAGCTTAGATCCCTGGCCGGCGGGCACAGATACGCAGTATTTT.

In DNA, the CDR3 is TGCAGCGTCGTGTTAGGGCGTATTTCTGAAGCTTTCTTT. It encodes CSVVLGRISEAFF. This chain connects TRBV29-1 to TRBJ1-1; D gene ambiguous. The CDR3 is 13 amino acids. V was trimmed by 6 bases and J by 6 bases, leaving 17 bases between them. Germline CDR1 reads SQVTM; CDR2 reads ANQGSEA.

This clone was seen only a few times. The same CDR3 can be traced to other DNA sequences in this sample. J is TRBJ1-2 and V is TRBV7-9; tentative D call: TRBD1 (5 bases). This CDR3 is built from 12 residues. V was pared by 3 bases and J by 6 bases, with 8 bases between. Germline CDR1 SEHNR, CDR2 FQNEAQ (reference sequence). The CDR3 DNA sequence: TGTGCCAGCAGCTTGGGGCAGAATGGCTACACCTTC. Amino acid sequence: CASSLGQNGYTF.

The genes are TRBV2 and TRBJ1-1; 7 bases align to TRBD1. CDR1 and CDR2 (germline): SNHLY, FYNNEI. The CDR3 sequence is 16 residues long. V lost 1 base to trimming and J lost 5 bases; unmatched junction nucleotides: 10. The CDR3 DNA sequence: TGTGCCAGCAGTGAAGGACCTAAACAGGGGAATACTGAAGCTTTCTTT. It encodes CASSEGPKQGNTEAFF.

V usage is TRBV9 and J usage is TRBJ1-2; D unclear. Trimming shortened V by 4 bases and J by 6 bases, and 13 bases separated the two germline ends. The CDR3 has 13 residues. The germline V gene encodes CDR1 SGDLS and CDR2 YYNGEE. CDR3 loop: CASSPSAGDGYTF. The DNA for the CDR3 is TGTGCCAGCAGCCCAAGTGCCGGAGATGGCTACACCTTC.

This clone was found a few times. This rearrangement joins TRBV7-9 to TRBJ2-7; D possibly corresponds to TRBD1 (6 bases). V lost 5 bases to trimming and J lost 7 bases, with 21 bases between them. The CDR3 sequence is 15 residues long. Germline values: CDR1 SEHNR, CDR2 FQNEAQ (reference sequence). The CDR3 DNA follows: TGTGCCAGCAGCCGACTGGCAGGGGCCCTAGGGGAGCAGTACTTC. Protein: CASSRLAGALGEQYF.

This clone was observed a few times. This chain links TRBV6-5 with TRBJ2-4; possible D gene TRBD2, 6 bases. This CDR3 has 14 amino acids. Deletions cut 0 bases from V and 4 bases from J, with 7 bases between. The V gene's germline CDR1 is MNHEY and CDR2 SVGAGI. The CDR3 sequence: CASSYSREKNIQYF. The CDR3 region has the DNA TGTGCCAGCAGTTACTCCCGGGAGAAAAACATTCAGTACTTC.

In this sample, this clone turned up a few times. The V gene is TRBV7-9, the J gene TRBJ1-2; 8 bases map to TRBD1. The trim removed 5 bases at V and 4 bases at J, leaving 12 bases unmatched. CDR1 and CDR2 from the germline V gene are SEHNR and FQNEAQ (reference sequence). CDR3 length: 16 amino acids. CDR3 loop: CASSPTSGGFVYGYTF. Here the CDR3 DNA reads TGTGCCAGCAGCCCGACATCAGGGGGCTTCGTCTATGGCTACACCTTC.

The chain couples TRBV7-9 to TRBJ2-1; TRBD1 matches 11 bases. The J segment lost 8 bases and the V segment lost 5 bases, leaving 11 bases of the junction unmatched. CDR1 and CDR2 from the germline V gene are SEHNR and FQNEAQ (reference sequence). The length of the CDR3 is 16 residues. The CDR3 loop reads CASSPGQGAMLDEQFF. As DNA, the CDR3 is TGTGCCAGCAGCCCCGGACAGGGGGCGATGTTGGATGAGCAGTTCTTC. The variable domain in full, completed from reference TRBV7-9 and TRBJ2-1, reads DTGVSQNPRHKITKRGQNVTFRCDPISEHNRLYWYRQTLGQGPEFLTYFQNEAQLEKSRLLSDRFSAERPKGSFSTLEIQRTEQGDSAMYLCASSPGQGAMLDEQFFGPGTRLTVL.

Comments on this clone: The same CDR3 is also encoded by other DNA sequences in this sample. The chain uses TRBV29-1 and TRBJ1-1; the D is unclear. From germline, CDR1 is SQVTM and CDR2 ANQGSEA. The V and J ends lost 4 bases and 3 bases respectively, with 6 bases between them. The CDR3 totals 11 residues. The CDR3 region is CSVVLDTEAFF. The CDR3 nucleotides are TGCAGCGTTGTGCTGGACACTGAAGCTTTCTTT. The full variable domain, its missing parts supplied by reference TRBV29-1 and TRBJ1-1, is SAVISQKPSRDICQRGTSLTIQCQVDSQVTMMFWYRQQPGQSLTLIATANQGSEATYESGFVIDKFPISRPNLTFSTLTVSNMSPEDSSIYLCSVVLDTEAFFGQGTRLTVV.

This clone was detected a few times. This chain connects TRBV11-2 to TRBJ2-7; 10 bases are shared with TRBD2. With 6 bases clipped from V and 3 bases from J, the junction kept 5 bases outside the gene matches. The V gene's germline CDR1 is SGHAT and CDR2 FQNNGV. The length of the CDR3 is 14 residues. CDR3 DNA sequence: TGTGCCAGCAGTCTCAGACTAGCGGGCTACGAGCAGTACTTC. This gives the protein CASSLRLAGYEQYF.

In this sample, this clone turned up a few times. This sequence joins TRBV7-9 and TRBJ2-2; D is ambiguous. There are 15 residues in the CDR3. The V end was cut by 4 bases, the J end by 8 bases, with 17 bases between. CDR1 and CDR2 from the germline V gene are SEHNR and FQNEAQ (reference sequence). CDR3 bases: TGTGCCAGCAGCTCCCGCGGTACCCCCATTGGGGAGCTGTTTTTT. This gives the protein CASSSRGTPIGELFF.

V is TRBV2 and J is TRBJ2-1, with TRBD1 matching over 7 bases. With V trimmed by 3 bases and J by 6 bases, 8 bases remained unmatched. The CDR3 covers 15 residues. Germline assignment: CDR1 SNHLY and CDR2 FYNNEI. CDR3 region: CASSDLGQSFNEQFF. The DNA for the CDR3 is TGTGCCAGCAGTGATCTGGGACAGAGTTTCAATGAGCAGTTCTTC.